Listed here is a single T cell receptor beta chain. This entry comes from a study of blood T cell repertoires in COVID-19. Study information: The United States, Italy and Spain provided the acute and convalescent COVID-19 samples.

CDR1 is SGDLS and CDR2 is YYNGEE in the germline V gene. With 0 bases removed from V and 4 bases from J, the gap between germline ends came to 19 bases. CDR3 length equals 17 residues. Participants, roughly 18 to 100 years old, spanned under 25 US areas. Sequencing was performed with immunoSEQ multiplex PCR; in TCRdb, only in-frame clones are kept and a portion is missing. The sample lists 220,000 or so clones; around 89% were seen once. The sequenced sample consisted of PBMCs or T cells enriched from blood (not recorded which). The TCR originated in a woman younger than 35 in a cohort exposed to, infected with or recovered from COVID-19 (not recorded which). The rearrangement joins TRBV9 to TRBJ1-1, with a possible D match to TRBD1 (5 bases). The CDR3 region is CASSVAGIVSVATEAFF. The CDR3 DNA reads TGTGCCAGCAGCGTAGCAGGGATAGTTTCCGTCGCCACTGAAGCTTTCTTT. Full variable domain (outside the CDR3, taken from reference TRBV9 and TRBJ1-1): DSGVTQTPKHLITATGQRVTLRCSPRSGDLSVYWYQQSLDQGLQFLIQYYNGEERAKGNILERFSAQQFPDLHSELNLSSLELGDSALYFCASSVAGIVSVATEAFFGQGTRLTVV.